This TCR beta chain derives from a study of blood T cells in healthy people across ages. Study summary: Through template switching, about one barcoded beta molecule was captured per two T cells, as measured in model experiments.

Isolated PBMCs totaled at least 7 million in each sample. V lost 6 bases to trimming and J lost 1 base; unmatched junction nucleotides: 9. The germline V gene encodes CDR1 MNHEY and CDR2 SVGEGT. The CDR3 is 15 residues long. Study-level results: In these data, TCR beta diversity tracked strongly with naive T cell percentage. A greater number of naive CD4+ cells and higher diversity distinguished long-lived donors from aged donors.

The use of a sample-barcoded 5' primer and a J-beta primer mix characterized a second PCR of about 7 to 12 cycles. TCRdb processed the 5' RACE reads anew with MiXCR; each CDR3 protein has one entry. The sample has a few hundred thousand distinct CDR3 sequences, approximately 52% seen once. This clonotype came up once. Its antigen is unknown. Material for sequencing was blood. The V call is TRBV6-2 or TRBV6-3, the J call TRBJ2-7, with TRBD1 matching 7 bases. The receptor was isolated from a man in his 60s in good health. The CDR3 is CASRARDRSSYEQYF. The CDR3 DNA follows: TGTGCCAGCAGGGCCCGGGACAGATCTTCCTACGAGCAGTACTTC.